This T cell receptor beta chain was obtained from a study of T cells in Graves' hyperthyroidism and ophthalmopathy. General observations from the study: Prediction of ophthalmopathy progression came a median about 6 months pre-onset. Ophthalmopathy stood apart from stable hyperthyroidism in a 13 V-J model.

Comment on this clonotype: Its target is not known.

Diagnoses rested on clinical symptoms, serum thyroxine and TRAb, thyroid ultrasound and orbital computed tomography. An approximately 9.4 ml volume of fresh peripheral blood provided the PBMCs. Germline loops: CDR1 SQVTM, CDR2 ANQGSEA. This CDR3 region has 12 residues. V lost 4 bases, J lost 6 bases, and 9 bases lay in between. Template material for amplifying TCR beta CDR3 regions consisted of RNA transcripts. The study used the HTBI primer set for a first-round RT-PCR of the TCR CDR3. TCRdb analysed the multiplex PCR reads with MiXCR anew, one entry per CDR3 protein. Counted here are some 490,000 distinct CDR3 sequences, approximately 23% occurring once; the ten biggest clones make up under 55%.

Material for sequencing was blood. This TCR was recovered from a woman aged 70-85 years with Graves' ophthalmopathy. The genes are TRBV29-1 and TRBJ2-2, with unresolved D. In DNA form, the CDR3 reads TGCAGCGTTGGAAGGGTGGCCGGGGAGCTGTTTTTT. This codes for CSVGRVAGELFF.